The T cell receptor (beta chain) described here comes from a study of T-cell memory formation after mild COVID-19. Germline CDR1 SGHTA, CDR2 FQGTGA. CDR3 length: 20 residues. The V gene end was trimmed by 4 bases and the J gene end by 4 bases; junction bases not matched to a gene: 19. TCRdb re-called the 5' RACE reads with MiXCR, one entry per CDR3 protein. This repertoire shows roughly 380,000 distinct CDR3 sequences, over 25% found once; its top ten account for roughly 14%. This receptor was obtained from an adult woman who had mild COVID-19 (a few samples of this study predate the infection). Cell type and time point are not known. The rearrangement links TRBV7-3 to TRBJ2-1, with TRBD1 matching over 10 bases. The specimen sequenced was PBMCs or a T cell subset sorted from them (not recorded which). CDR3 DNA: TGTGCCAGCAGCTCCGCCCGGACAGGGGGGCGCAACTTGGGGTACAATGAGCAGTTCTTC. It yields the protein CASSSARTGGRNLGYNEQFF.